The clone carrying this T cell receptor (beta chain) was observed at least ten times. What it binds is unknown. Germline trimming cut 2 bases from V and 4 bases from J; bases unmatched to any gene: 7. This CDR3 region has 14 residues. The germline V gene has CDR1 DFQATT and CDR2 SNEGSKA (reference sequence). This entry comes from a study of blood T cells in healthy people across ages. Across the whole study: Per two T cells, template switching captured roughly one barcoded beta molecule.

Donation came from healthy Caucasian individuals in Russia who were aged 6 to 90. Using a J-beta primer mix together with a sample-barcoded 5' primer, a second PCR was run for roughly 7 to 11 cycles. MiXCR was run by TCRdb on the 5' RACE reads, yielding one entry per CDR3 protein. The sample has 700,000 to 950,000 distinct CDR3 sequences; about 42% are singletons. Whole-study findings and limits: Changes in expanded clonotypes were possibly confounded, as the CMV status of donors was unknown. Per million T cells, the diversity of TCR beta decreased roughly linearly as age advanced.

Sequenced material: blood. The chain has TRBV20-1 and TRBJ2-7, with TRBD1 identical over 8 bases. The receptor was isolated from a woman aged 55-69 years in good health. The CDR3 DNA sequence: TGCAGTGCTAGATCCCGGGACAGGAGTTACGAGCAGTACTTC. Amino acids: CSARSRDRSYEQYF.